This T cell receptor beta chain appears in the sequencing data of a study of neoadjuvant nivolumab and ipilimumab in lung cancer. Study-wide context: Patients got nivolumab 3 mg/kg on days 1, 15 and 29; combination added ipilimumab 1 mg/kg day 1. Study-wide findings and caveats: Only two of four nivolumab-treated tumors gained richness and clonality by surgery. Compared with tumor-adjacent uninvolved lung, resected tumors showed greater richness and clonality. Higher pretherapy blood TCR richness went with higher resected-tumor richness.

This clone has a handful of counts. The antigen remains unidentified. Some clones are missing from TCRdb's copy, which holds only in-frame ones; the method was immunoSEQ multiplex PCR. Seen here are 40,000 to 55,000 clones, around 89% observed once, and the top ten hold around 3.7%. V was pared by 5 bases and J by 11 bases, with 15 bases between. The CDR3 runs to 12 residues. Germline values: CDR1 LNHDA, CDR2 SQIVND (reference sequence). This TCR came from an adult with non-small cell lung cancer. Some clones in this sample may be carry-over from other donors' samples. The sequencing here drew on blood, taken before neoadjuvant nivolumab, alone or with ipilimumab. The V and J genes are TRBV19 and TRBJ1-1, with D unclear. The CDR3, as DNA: TGTGCCAGTAGTTCCCCGGGTGTCGCGGCTTTCTTT. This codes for CASSSPGVAAFF.